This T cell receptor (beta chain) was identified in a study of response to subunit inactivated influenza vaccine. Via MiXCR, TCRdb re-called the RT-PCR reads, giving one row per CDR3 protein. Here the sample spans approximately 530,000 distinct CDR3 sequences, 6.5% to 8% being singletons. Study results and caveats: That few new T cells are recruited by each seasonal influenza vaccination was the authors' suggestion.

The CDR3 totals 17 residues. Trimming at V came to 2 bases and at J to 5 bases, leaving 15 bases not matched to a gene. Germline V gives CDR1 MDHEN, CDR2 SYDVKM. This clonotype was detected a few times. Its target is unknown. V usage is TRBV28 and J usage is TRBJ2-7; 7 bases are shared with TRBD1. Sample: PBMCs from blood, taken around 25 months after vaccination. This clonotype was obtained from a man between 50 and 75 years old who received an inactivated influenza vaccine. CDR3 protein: CASSLPLGDSFPHEQYF. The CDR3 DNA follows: TGTGCCAGCAGTTTACCCCTCGGGGACAGTTTTCCCCACGAGCAGTACTTC.